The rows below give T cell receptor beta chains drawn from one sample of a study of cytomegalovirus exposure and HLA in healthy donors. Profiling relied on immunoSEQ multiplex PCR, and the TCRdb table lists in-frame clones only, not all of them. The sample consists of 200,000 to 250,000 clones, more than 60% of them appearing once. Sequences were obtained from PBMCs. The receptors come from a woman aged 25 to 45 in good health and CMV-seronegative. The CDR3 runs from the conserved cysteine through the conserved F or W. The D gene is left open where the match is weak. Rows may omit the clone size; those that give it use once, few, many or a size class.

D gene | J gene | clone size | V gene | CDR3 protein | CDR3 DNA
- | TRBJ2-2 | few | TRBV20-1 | CSAGVTGELFF | TGCAGTGCAGGAGTAACCGGGGAGCTGTTTTTT
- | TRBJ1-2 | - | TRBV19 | CASSMGLVGQGNDGYTF | TGTGCCAGTAGTATGGGCCTGGTAGGGCAGGGCAACGATGGCTACACCTTC
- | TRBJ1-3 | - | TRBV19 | CASTSPGVGNTIYF | TGTGCTAGTACCTCCCCGGGGGTAGGAAACACCATATATTTT
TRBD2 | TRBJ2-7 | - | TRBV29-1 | CSVHGGSSNEQHF | TGCAGCGTTCACGGCGGGAGTTCGAATGAGCAGCACTTC
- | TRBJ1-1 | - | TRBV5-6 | CASTILSGTNTEAFF | TGTGCCAGCACCATATTGAGCGGGACGAACACTGAAGCTTTCTTT
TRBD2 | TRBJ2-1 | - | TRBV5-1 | CASSRSAGAYNEQFF | TGCGCCAGCAGCAGATCAGCGGGAGCCTACAATGAGCAGTTCTTC
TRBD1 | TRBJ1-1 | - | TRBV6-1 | CASSDRVGTEAFF | TGTGCCAGTTCCGACAGGGTAGGGACTGAAGCTTTCTTT
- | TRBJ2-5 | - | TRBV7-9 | CASSPISSLGTQYF | TGTGCCAGCAGCCCCATATCTAGCTTAGGGACCCAGTACTTC
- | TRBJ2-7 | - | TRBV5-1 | CASSLGQYSYEQYF | TGCGCCAGCAGCTTGGGACAGTACTCCTACGAGCAGTACTTC
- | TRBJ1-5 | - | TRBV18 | CASSPGGERNQPQHF | TGTGCCAGCTCACCAGGAGGGGAGAGGAATCAGCCCCAGCATTTT
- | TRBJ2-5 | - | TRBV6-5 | CASSEVPQETQYF | TGTGCCAGCAGTGAGGTACCTCAAGAGACCCAGTACTTC
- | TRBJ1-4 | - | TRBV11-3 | CASSPRGGGGEKLFF | TGTGCCAGCAGCCCGCGGGGCGGGGGGGGCGAAAAACTGTTTTTT
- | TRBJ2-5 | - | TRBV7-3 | CASSLGGGVEETQYF | TGTGCCAGCAGCTTAGGAGGGGGCGTTGAAGAGACCCAGTACTTC
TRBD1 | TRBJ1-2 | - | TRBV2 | CASRATGAGGYTF | TGTGCCAGCAGGGCGACAGGGGCGGGAGGCTACACCTTC
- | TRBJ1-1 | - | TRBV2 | CASSDGDWQNTEAFF | TGTGCCAGCAGTGACGGGGATTGGCAGAACACTGAAGCTTTCTTT
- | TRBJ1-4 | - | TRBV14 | CASSQDLGGGEKLFF | TGTGCCAGCAGCCAAGACCTGGGCGGGGGTGAAAAACTGTTTTTT
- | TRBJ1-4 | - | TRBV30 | CAWSVVRVEKLFF | TGTGCCTGGAGTGTAGTGCGGGTTGAAAAACTGTTTTTT
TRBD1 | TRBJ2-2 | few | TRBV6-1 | CASSDGQGDTGELFF | TGTGCCAGCAGTGACGGACAGGGCGACACCGGGGAGCTGTTTTTT
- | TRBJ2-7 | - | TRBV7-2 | CASSLGLASYEQYF | TGTGCCAGCAGCTTAGGGCTAGCGAGCTACGAGCAGTACTTC
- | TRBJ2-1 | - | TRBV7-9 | CSSSLEYNEQFF | TGTTCCAGCAGCTTAGAATATAATGAGCAGTTCTTC
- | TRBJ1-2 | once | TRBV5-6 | CASSPGGVGYTF | TGTGCCAGCAGTCCGGGGGGGGTCGGCTACACCTTC
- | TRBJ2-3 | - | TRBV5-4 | CASSLPGPDTQYF | TGTGCCAGCAGCTTACCAGGGCCAGATACGCAGTATTTT
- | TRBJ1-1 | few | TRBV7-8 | CASSAEGVEDTEAFF | TGTGCCAGCAGCGCAGAGGGGGTTGAGGACACTGAAGCTTTCTTT
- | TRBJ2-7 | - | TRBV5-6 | CASRGLASGTGVSYEQYF | TGTGCCAGCAGGGGCCTAGCTAGCGGGACAGGGGTTTCCTACGAGCAGTACTTC
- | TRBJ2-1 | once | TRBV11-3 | CASSLAGYNEQFF | TGTGCCAGCAGCTTAGCGGGCTACAATGAGCAGTTCTTC
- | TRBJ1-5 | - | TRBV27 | CASSGGRTHNQPQHF | TGTGCCAGCAGCGGGGGACGGACGCACAATCAGCCCCAGCATTTT
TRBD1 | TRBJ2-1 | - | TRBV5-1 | CASSRTGNEYDEQFF | TGCGCCAGCAGCAGGACAGGGAATGAGTACGATGAGCAGTTCTTC
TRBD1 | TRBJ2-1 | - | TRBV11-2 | CATTWTGSYNEQFF | TGTGCCACAACCTGGACAGGGAGTTACAATGAGCAGTTCTTC
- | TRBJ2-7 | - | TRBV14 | CASSLELGSRYEQYF | TGTGCCAGCAGCCTGGAACTAGGTTCTCGGTACGAGCAGTACTTC
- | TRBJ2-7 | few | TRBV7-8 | CASSLGTDQREQYF | TGTGCCAGCAGCTTAGGGACAGACCAGCGAGAGCAGTACTTC
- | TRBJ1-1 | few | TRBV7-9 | CASSTPGAADTEAFF | TGTGCCAGCAGTACTCCAGGTGCCGCCGACACTGAAGCTTTCTTT
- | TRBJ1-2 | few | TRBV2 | CASTPGVGNGYTF | TGTGCCAGCACCCCGGGGGTAGGGAATGGCTACACCTTC
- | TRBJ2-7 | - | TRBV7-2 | CASSRSSYEQYF | TGTGCCAGCAGCCGGAGCTCCTACGAGCAGTACTTC
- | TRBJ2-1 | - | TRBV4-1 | CASSQPNNEQFF | TGCGCCAGCAGCCAACCTAACAATGAGCAGTTCTTC
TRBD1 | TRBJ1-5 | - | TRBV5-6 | CASSPDRGGSNQPQHF | TGTGCCAGCAGCCCTGACAGGGGAGGTAGCAATCAGCCCCAGCATTTT
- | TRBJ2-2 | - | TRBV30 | CAWSLRTMNTGELFF | TGTGCCTGGAGTCTTCGGACTATGAACACCGGGGAGCTGTTTTTT
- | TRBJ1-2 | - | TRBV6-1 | CASSDGGETNYGYTF | TGTGCCAGCAGTGACGGAGGGGAAACTAACTATGGCTACACCTTC
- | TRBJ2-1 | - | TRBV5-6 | CASSLDRETYNEQFF | TGTGCCAGCAGCTTGGACAGGGAAACCTACAATGAGCAGTTCTTC
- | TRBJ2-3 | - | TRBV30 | CAWSELDWSIEDTQYF | TGTGCCTGGAGTGAGTTGGACTGGTCCATAGAAGATACGCAGTATTTT
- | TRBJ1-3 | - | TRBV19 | CASSGLSRGSGNTIYF | TGTGCCAGTAGTGGCTTATCAAGGGGTTCTGGAAACACCATATATTTT
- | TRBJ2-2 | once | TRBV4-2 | CASSQGGANTGELFF | TGTGCCAGCAGCCAAGGGGGGGCGAACACCGGGGAGCTGTTTTTT
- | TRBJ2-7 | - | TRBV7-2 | CASSPAFAAGEWEQYF | TGTGCCAGCAGCCCAGCCTTCGCGGCAGGGGAGTGGGAGCAGTACTTC
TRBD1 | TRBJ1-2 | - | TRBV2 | CASSGDRARIYGYTF | TGTGCCAGCAGTGGGGACAGGGCGAGGATCTATGGCTACACCTTC
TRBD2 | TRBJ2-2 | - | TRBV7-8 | CASSLAQASGAGDTGELFF | TGTGCCAGCAGCTTAGCGCAGGCTAGCGGGGCCGGGGACACCGGGGAGCTGTTTTTT
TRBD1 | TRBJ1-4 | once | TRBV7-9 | CASSLGQLLNEKLFF | TGTGCCAGCAGCTTGGGACAGCTGTTAAATGAAAAACTGTTTTTT
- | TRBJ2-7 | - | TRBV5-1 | CASSYGQPPSYEQYF | TGCGCCAGCAGCTATGGACAGCCACCTTCCTACGAGCAGTACTTC
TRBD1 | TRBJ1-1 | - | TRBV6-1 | CASSYSTGGTEAFF | TGTGCCAGCAGTTATTCGACAGGGGGCACTGAAGCTTTCTTT
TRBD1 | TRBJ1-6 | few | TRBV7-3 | CASSRGQGNSPLHF | TGTGCCAGCAGCCGGGGACAGGGGAATTCACCCCTCCACTTT
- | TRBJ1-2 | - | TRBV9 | CASSATADFSGYTF | TGTGCCAGCAGCGCGACCGCTGACTTTTCTGGCTACACCTTC